This TCR beta chain was observed in a study of graft-versus-host responses after intestinal transplantation. For the study at large: Every transplant recipient was induced with anti-thymocyte globulin, then maintained on tacrolimus and steroids for two to three years.

This clone was seen only a few times. What it binds is not known. In germline, CDR1 is ENHRY, CDR2 SYGVKD. This CDR3 spans 13 amino acids. Trimming pared 4 bases from V and 12 bases from J, leaving 13 bases between. Sequencing was performed with immunoSEQ multiplex PCR; in TCRdb, only in-frame clones are kept and a portion is missing. The sample records roughly 100,000 clones, more than 85% being singletons. The TCR comes from a human donor who received an intestinal transplant. The rearrangement links TRBV10-3 to TRBJ1-6, with unresolved D. Here the sequenced sample was unstimulated CD4+ T cells sorted from spleen or lymph node cells, taken before intestinal transplant. The CDR3 DNA reads as TGTGCCATCAGTGCGGTGGGCAGTGGACCCCTCCACTTT. This codes for CAISAVGSGPLHF.